The 3 T cell receptor beta chains given below trace back to one sample, sequenced in a study of cytomegalovirus exposure and HLA in healthy donors. With 60 Vbeta and 13 Jbeta primers, the PCR was carried out. The method was immunoSEQ multiplex PCR; TCRdb's version includes in-frame clones alone and lacks a portion of them. The sample shows 150,000 to 200,000 clones, approximately 73% of them seen only once. Sequenced sample: PBMCs. The source is a man in his forties or fifties in good health and CMV-seronegative.

The chain uses TRBV19 and TRBJ2-5; D gene uncertain. Trimming pared 3 bases from V and 3 bases from J, leaving 11 bases between. The CDR3 is made up of 14 amino acids. In germline, CDR1 is LNHDA, CDR2 SQIVND (reference sequence). CDR3 residues: CASSISNREETQYF. CDR3 bases: TGTGCCAGTAGTATTTCCAACAGAGAAGAGACCCAGTACTTC.

This clone was detected only a few times. The chain combines TRBV20-1 with TRBJ1-2, with D possibly matching TRBD1 (5 bases). Trimming stripped 7 bases from V and 8 bases from J, with 14 bases between. This CDR3 is 11 amino acids long. Germline CDR1 DFQATT, CDR2 SNEGSKA (reference sequence). In DNA, the CDR3 is TGCAGTGGGGCAGGGCGGAGAGGCTACACCTTC. Its translation is CSGAGRRGYTF.

The V call is TRBV9, the J call TRBJ2-2; 8 bases match TRBD1. The CDR3 has 16 residues. Trimming at V came to 1 base and at J to 5 bases, leaving 7 bases not matched to a gene. The germline V gene encodes CDR1 SGDLS and CDR2 YYNGEE. The CDR3 region is CASSVWPGGGTGELFF. The CDR3 nucleotides are TGTGCCAGCAGCGTATGGCCAGGGGGCGGGACCGGGGAGCTGTTTTTT.